The entry below gives a single T cell receptor beta chain sequence along with its context. This sample was taken from a study of technical replicates of blood from a few donors. Sequencing used immunoSEQ multiplex PCR; TCRdb keeps in-frame clones, though not all of them. The sample comprises tens of thousands of clones, over 90% of which are singletons, and more than 4% rests with the top ten. The CDR3 has 14 amino acids. Trimming left V 2 bases short and J 1 base short, with 8 bases between. Germline assignment: CDR1 MNHEY and CDR2 SVGAGI. This receptor was identified in a human donor in good health. Some clones in this sample may be carry-over from other donors' samples. The sequencing input was PBMCs. This chain uses TRBV6-5 with TRBJ1-1, with no clear D. The CDR3 loop is CASSYPGGNTEAFF. In nucleotides, the CDR3 is TGTGCCAGCAGTTACCCCGGTGGGAACACTGAAGCTTTCTTT.